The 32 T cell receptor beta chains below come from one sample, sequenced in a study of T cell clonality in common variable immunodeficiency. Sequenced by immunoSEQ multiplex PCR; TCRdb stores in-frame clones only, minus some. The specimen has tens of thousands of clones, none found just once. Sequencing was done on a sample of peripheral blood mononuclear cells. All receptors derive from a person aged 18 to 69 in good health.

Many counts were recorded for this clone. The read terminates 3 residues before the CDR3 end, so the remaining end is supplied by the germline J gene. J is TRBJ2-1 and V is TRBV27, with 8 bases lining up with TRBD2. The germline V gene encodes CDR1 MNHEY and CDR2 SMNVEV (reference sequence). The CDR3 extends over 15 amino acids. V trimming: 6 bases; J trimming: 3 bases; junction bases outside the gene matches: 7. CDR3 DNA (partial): TGTGCCAGCAGCCTTGTAGCGGGGCTCTACAATGAG. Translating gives CASSLVAGLYNE. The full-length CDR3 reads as CASSLVAGLYNEQFF.

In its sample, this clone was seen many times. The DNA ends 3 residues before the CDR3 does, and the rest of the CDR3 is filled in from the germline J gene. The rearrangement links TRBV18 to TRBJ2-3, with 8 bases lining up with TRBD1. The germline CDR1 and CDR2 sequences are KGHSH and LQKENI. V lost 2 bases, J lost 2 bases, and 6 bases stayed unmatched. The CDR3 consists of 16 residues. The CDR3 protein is CASSPVSGGPTDTQYF. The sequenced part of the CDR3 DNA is TGTGCCAGCTCACCAGTGTCAGGGGGCCCCACAGATACG.

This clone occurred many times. The CDR3 reads CASSDTGLAGGRSYNEQFF. The part of the CDR3 DNA that was read is TGTGCCAGCAGTGACACGGGACTAGCGGGAGGGCGCTCCTACAATGAG. The chain couples TRBV6-4 to TRBJ2-1, with 16 bases lining up with TRBD2. The read stops 3 residues short of the end of the CDR3; the missing end is completed from the germline J gene. Germline CDR1 MRHNA, CDR2 SNTAGT. The CDR3 extends over 19 amino acids. Losses at the gene ends were 2 bases for V and 0 bases for J; bases not matched to a gene: 4.

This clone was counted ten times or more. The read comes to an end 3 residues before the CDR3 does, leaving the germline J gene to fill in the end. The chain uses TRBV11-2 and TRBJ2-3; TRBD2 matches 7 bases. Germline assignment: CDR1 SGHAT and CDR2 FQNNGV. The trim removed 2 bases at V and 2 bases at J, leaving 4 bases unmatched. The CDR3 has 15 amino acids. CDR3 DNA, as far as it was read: TGTGCCAGCAGCTTACGGGGGGTCGACACAGATACG. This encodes CASSLRGVDTDT. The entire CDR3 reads CASSLRGVDTDTQYF.

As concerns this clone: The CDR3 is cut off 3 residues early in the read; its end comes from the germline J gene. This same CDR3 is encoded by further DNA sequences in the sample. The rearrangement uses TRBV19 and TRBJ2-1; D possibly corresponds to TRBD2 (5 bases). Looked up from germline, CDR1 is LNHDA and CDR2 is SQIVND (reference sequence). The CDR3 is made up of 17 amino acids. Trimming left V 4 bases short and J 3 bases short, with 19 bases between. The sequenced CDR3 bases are TGTGCCAGTAGTAGCACCAAGCTAGCCGACCTCTACAATGAG. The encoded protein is CASSSTKLADLYNE. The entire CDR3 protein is CASSSTKLADLYNEQFF.

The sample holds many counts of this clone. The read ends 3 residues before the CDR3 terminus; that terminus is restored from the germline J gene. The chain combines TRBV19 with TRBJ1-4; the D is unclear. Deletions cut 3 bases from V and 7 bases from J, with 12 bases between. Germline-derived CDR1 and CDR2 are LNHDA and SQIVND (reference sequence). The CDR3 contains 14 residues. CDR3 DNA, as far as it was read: TGTGCCAGTAGTATCGGCACAGAAGGTGAAAAA. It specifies CASSIGTEGEK. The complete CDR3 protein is CASSIGTEGEKLFF.

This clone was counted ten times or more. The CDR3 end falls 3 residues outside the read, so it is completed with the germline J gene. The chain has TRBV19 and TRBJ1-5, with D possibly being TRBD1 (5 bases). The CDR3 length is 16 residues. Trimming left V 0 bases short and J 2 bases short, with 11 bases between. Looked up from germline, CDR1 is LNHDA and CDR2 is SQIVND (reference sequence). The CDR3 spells CASSIDTAGGNQPQHF. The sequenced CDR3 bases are TGTGCCAGTAGTATAGACACCGCGGGGGGCAATCAGCCC. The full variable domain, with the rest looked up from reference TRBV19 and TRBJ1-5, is DGGITQSPKYLFRKEGQNVTLSCEQNLNHDAMYWYRQDPGQGLRLIYYSQIVNDFQKGDIAEGYSVSREKKESFPLTVTSAQKNPTAFYLCASSIDTAGGNQPQHFGDGTRLSIL.

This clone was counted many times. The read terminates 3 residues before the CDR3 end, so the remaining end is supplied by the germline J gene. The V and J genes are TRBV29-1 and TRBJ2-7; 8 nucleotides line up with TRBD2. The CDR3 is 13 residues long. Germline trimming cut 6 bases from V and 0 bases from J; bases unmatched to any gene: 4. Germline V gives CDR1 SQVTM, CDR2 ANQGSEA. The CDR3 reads CSVRRGDSYEQYF. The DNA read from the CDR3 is TGCAGCGTGAGGCGGGGGGACTCCTACGAG.

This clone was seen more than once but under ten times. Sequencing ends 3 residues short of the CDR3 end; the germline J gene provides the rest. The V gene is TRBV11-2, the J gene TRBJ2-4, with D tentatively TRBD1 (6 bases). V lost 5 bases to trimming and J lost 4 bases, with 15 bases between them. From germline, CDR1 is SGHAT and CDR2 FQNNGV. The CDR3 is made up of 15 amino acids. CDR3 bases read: TGTGCCAGCAGCCTGAATACGGGACATAAAAACATT. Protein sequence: CASSLNTGHKNI. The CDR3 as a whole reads CASSLNTGHKNIQYF. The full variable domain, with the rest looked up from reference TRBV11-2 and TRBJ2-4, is EAGVAQSPRYKIIEKRQSVAFWCNPISGHATLYWYQQILGQGPKLLIQFQNNGVVDDSQLPKDRFSAERLKGVDSTLKIQPAKLEDSAVYLCASSLNTGHKNIQYFGAGTRLSVL.

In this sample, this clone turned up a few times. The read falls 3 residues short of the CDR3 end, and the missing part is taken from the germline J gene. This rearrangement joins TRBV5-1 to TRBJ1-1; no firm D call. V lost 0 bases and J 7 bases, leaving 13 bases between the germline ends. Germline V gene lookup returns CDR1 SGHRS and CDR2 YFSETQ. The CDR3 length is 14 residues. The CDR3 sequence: CASSLVSGNFEAFF. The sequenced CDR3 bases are TGCGCCAGCAGCTTGGTTTCAGGTAATTTTGAA.

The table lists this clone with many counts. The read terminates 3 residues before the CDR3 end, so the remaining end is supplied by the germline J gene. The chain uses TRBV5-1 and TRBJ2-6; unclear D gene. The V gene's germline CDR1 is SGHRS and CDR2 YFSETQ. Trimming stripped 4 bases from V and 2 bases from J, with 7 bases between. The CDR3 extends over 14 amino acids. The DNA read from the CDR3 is TGCGCCAGCAGCCTCTCAGCTGGGGCCAACGTC. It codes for CASSLSAGANV. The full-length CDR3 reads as CASSLSAGANVLTF.

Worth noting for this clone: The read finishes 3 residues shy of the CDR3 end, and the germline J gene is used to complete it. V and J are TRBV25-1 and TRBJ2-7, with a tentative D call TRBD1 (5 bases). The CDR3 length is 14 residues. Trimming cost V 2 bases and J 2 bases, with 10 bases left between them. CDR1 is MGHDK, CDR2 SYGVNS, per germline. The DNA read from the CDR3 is TGTGCCAGCAGTGAAAGTGGGGCCCCCTACGAG. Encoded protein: CASSESGAPYE. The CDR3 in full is CASSESGAPYEQYF.

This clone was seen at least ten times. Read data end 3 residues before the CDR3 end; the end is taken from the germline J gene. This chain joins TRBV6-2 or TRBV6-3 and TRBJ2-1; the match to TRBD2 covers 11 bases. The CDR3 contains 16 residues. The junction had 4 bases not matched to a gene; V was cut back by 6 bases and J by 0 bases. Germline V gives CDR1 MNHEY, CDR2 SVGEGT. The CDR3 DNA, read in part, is TGTGCCAGCAGCTCACTAGCGGGAGTCTCCTACAATGAG. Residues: CASSSLAGVSYNE. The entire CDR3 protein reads CASSSLAGVSYNEQFF.

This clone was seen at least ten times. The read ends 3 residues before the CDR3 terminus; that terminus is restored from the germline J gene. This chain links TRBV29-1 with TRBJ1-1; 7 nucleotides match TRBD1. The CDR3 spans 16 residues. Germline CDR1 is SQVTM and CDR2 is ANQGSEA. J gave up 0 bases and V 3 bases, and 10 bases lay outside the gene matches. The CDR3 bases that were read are TGCAGCGTTGAGAGGCAGGGGGGATCTATGAACACTGAA. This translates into CSVERQGGSMNTE. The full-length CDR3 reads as CSVERQGGSMNTEAFF.

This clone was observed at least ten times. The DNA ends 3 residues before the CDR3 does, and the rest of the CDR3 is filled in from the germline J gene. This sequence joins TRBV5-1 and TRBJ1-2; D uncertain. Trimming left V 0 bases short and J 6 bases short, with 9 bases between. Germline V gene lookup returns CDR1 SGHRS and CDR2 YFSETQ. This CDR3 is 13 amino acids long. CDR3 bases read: TGCGCCAGCAGCTTGGACGGGGTCGATGGC. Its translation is CASSLDGVDG. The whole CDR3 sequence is CASSLDGVDGYTF.

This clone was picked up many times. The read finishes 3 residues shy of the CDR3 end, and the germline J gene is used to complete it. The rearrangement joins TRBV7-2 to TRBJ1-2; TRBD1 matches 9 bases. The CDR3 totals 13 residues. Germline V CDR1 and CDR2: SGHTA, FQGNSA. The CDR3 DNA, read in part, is TGTGCCAGCAGCCCCTCCACAGGGGGCGGC. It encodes CASSPSTGGG. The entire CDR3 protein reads CASSPSTGGGYTF.

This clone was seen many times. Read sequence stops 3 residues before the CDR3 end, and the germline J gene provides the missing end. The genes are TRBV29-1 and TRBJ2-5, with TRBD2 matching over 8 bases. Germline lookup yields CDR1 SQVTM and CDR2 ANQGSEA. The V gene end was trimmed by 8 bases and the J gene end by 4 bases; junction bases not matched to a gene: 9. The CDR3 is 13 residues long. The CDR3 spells CSYGLAVGETQYF. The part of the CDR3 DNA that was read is TGCAGCTACGGACTAGCAGTAGGAGAGACC.

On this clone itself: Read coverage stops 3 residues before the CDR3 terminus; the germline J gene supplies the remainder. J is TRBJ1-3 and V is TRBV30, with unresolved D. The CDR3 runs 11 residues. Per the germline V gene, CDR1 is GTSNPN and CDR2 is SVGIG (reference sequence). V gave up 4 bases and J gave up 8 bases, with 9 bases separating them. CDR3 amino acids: CAWTGPDTIYF. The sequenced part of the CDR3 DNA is TGTGCCTGGACGGGTCCCGACACC. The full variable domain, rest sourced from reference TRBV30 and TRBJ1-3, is SQTIHQWPATLVQPVGSPLSLECTVEGTSNPNLYWYRQAAGRGLQLLFYSVGIGQISSEVPQNLSASRPQDRQFILSSKKLLLSDSGFYLCAWTGPDTIYFGEGSWLTVV.

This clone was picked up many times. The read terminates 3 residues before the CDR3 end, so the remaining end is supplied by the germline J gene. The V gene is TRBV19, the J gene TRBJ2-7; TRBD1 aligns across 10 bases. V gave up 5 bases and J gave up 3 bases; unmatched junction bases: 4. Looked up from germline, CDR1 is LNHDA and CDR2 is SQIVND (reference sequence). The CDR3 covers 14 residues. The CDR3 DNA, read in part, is TGTGCCAGTAGTGCGGGACAGGGGCACTACGAG. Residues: CASSAGQGHYE. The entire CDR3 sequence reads CASSAGQGHYEQYF.

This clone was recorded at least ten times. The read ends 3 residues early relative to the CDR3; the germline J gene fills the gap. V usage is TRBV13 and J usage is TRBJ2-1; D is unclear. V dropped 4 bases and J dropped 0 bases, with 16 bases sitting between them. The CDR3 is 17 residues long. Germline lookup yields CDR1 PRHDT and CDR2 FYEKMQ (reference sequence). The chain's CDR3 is CASSSQHPPSSYNEQFF. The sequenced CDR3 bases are TGTGCCAGCAGCTCCCAACACCCCCCGAGCTCCTACAATGAG.

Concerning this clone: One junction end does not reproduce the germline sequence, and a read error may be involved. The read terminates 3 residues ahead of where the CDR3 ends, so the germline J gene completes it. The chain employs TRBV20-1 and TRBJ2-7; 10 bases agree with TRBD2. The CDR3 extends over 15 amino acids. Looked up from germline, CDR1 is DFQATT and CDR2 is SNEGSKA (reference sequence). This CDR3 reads CSTRRGLAGDHEQYF. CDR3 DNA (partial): TGCAGTACTAGGAGAGGTCTAGCGGGAGACCACGAG.

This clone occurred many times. The part of the CDR3 DNA that was read is TGTGCCAGCTCCCTAGCGGGAGTCGATACG. This gives the protein CASSLAGVDT. The full CDR3 protein reads CASSLAGVDTQYF. The chain recombines TRBV19 with TRBJ2-3; TRBD2 aligns across 10 bases. The missing CDR3 end, 3 residues past where the read stops, is filled in from the germline J gene. J gave up 6 bases and V 9 bases, and 6 bases lay outside the gene matches. This CDR3 spans 13 amino acids. Germline V lookup: CDR1 LNHDA, CDR2 SQIVND (reference sequence).

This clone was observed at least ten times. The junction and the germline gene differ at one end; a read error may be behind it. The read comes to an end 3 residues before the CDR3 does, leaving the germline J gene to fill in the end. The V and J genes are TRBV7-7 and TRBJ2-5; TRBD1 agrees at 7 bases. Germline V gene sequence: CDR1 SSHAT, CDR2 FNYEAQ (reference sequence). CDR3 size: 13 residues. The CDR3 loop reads CASSLGQVETQYF. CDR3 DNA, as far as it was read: TGTGCTAGCAGCCTAGGACAGGTTGAGACC.

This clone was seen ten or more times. CDR3 DNA (partial): TGTGCCAGTAGCGAGGGGTACTCGGGAGGAGAGACC. Amino acid sequence: CASSEGYSGGET. The CDR3, in full, reads CASSEGYSGGETQYF. This chain joins TRBV19 and TRBJ2-5; 7 positions match TRBD2. Read sequence stops 3 residues before the CDR3 end, and the germline J gene provides the missing end. The CDR3 spans 15 residues. V shed 6 bases and J 4 bases; nucleotides not matched to a gene: 11. Germline CDR1 is LNHDA and CDR2 is SQIVND (reference sequence).

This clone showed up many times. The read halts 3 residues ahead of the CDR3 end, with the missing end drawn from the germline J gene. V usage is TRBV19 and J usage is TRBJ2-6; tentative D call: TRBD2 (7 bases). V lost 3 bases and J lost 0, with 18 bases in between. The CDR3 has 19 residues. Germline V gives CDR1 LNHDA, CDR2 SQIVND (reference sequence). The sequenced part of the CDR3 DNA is TGTGCCAGTAGTATCCCCCCGAGGGGGGGTGCCTCTGGGGCCAACGTC. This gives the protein CASSIPPRGGASGANV. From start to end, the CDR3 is CASSIPPRGGASGANVLTF.

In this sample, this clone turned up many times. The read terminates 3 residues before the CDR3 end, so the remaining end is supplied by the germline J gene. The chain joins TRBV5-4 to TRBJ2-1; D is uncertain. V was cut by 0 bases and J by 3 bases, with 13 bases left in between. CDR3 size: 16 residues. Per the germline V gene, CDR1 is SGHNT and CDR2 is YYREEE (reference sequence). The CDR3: CASSLALRLDYNEQFF. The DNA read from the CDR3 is TGTGCCAGCAGCTTGGCCCTTAGACTGGACTACAATGAG.

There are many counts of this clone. Here the CDR3 reads CAWSETARGGYTF. The part of the CDR3 DNA that was read is TGTGCCTGGAGTGAGACAGCCCGTGGGGGC. The chain recombines TRBV30 with TRBJ1-2; D is perhaps TRBD1 (5 bases). The read is 3 residues too short to cover the CDR3 end, so that end is filled in from the germline J gene. CDR1 is GTSNPN and CDR2 is SVGIG in the germline V gene (reference sequence). The CDR3 has 13 amino acids.

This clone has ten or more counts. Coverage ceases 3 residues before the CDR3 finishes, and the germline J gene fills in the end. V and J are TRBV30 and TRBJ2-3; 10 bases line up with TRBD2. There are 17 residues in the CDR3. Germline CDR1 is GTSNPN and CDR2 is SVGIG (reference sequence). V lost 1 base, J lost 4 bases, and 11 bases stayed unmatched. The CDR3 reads CAWSGGASGSEADTQYF. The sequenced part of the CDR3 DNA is TGTGCCTGGAGTGGGGGGGCTAGCGGGAGTGAGGCAGATACG.

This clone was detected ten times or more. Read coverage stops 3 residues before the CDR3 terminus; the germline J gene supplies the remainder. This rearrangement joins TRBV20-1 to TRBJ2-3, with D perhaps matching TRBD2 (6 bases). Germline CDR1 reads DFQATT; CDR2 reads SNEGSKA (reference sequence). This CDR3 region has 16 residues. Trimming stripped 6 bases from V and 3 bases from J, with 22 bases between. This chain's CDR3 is CSATPWGERETDTQYF. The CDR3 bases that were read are TGCAGTGCCACCCCTTGGGGGGAGAGGGAGACAGATACG.

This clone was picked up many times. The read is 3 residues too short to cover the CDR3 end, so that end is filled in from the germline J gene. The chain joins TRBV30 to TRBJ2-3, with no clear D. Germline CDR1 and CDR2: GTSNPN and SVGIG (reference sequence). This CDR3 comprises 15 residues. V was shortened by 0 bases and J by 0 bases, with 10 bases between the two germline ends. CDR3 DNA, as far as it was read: TGTGCCTGGAGTGTAAAACTGTCTAGCACAGATACG. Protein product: CAWSVKLSSTDT. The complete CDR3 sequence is CAWSVKLSSTDTQYF.

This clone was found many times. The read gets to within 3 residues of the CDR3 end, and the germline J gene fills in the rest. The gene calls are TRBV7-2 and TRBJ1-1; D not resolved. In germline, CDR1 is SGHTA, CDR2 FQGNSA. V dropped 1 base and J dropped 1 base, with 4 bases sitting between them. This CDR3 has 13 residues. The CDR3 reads CASSLEGNTEAFF. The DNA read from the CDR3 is TGTGCCAGCAGCTTAGAAGGGAACACTGAA.

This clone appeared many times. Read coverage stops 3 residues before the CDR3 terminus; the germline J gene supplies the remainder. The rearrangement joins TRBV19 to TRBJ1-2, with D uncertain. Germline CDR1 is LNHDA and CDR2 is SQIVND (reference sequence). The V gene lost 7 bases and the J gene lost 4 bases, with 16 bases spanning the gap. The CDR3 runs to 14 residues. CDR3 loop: CASTPRSAGYGYTF. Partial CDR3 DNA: TGTGCCAGTACCCCCCGGAGCGCGGGCTATGGC.